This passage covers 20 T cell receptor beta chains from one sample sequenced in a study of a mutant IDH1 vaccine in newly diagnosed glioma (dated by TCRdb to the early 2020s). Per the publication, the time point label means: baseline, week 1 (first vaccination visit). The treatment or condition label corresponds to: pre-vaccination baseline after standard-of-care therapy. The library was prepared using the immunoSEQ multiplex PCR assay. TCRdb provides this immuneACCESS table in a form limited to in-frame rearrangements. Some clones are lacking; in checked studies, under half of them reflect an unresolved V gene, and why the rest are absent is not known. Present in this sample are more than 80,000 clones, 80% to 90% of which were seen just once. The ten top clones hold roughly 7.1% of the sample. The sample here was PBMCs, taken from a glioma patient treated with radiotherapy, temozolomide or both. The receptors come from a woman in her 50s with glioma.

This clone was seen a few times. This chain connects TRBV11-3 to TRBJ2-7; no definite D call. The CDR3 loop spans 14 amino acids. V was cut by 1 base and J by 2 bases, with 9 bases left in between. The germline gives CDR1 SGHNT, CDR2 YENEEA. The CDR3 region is CASSLGSITYEQYF. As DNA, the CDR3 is TGTGCCAGCAGCTTAGGGAGTATTACCTACGAGCAGTACTTC.

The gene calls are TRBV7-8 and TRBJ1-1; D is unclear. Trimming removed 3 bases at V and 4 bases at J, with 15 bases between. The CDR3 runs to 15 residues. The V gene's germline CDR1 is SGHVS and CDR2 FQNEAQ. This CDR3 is CASSLLVRGRTEAFF. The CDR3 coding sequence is TGTGCCAGCAGCTTGTTAGTTAGAGGACGCACTGAAGCTTTCTTT. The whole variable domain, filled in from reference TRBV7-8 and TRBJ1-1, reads GAGVSQSPRYKVAKRGQDVALRCDPISGHVSLFWYQQALGQGPEFLTYFQNEAQLDKSGLPSDRFFAERPEGSVSTLKIQRTQQEDSAVYLCASSLLVRGRTEAFFGQGTRLTVV.

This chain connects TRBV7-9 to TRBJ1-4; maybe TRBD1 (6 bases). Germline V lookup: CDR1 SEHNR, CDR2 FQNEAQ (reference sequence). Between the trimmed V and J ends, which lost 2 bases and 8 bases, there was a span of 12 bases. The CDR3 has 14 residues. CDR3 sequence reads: CASSLYQGREKLFF. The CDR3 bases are TGTGCCAGCAGCTTATACCAGGGGAGGGAAAAACTGTTTTTT.

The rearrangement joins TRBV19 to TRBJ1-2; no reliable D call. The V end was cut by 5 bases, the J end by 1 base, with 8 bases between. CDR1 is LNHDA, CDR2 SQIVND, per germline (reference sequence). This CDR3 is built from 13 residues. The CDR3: CASSVGSNYGYTF. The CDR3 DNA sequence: TGTGCCAGTAGTGTGGGCAGTAACTATGGCTACACCTTC.

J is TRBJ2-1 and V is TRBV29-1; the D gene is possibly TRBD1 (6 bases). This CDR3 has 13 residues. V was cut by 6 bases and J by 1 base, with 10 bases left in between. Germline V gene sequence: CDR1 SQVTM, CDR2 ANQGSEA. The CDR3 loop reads CSVATGSYNEQFF. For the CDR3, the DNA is TGCAGCGTCGCAACAGGGTCCTACAATGAGCAGTTCTTC.

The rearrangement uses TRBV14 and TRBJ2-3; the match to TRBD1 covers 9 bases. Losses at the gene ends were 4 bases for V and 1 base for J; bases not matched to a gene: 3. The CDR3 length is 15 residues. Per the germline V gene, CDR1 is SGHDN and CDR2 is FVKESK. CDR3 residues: CASSRRTGGTDTQYF. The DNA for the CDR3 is TGTGCCAGCAGCCGACGGACAGGGGGCACAGATACGCAGTATTTT.

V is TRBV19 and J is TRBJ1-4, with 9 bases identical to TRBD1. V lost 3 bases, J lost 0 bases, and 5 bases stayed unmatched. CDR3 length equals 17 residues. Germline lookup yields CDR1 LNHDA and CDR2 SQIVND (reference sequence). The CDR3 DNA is TGTGCCAGTAGTATGGGACAGGGAACGGCAACTAATGAAAAACTGTTTTTT. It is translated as CASSMGQGTATNEKLFF.

The CDR3 DNA reads TGCGCCAGCAGCACTCGGACTAGCGGGAACACCGGGGAGCTGTTTTTT. Translated, it gives CASSTRTSGNTGELFF. The gene calls are TRBV4-3 and TRBJ2-2, with 10 bases aligning to TRBD2. With 5 bases clipped from V and 1 base from J, the junction kept 4 bases outside the gene matches. The CDR3 consists of 16 residues. Germline V gives CDR1 LGHNA, CDR2 YSLEER.

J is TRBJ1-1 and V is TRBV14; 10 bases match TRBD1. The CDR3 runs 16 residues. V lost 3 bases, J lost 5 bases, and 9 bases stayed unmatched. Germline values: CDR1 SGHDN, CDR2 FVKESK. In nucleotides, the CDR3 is TGTGCCAGCAGCCAGGAGGGACAGGGGATGTTGACTGAAGCTTTCTTT. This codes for CASSQEGQGMLTEAFF.

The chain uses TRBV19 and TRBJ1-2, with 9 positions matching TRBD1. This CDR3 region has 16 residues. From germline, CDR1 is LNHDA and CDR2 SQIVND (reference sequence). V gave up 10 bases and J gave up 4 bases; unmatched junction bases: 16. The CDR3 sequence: CATTSRMGQGVYGYTF. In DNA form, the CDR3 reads TGTGCCACCACCTCCCGGATGGGACAGGGTGTCTATGGCTACACCTTC.

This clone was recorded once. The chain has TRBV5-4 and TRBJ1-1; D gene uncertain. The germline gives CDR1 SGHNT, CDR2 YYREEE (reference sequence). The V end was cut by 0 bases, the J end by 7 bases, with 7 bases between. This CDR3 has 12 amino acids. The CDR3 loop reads CASSLDGFEAFF. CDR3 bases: TGTGCCAGCAGCTTGGATGGGTTTGAAGCTTTCTTT.

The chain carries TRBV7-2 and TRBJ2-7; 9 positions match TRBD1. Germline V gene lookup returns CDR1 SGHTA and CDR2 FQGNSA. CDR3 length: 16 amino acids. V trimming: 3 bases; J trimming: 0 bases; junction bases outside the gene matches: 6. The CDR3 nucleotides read TGTGCCAGCAGCTTCGACAGGGGGTCGAACTCCTACGAGCAGTACTTC. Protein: CASSFDRGSNSYEQYF.

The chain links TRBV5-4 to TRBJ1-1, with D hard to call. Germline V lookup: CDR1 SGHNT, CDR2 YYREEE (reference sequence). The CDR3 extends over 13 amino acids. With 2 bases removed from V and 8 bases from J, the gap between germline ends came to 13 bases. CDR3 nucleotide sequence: TGTGCCAGCAGCTTCGATGTCAGGTCGGAAGCTTTCTTT. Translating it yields CASSFDVRSEAFF.

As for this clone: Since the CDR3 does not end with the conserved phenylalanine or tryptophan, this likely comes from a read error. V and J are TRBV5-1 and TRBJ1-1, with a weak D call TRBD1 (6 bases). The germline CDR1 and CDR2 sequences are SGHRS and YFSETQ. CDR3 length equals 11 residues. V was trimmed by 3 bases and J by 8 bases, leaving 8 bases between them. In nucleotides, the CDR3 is TGCGCCAGCAGCTCCAGGGGAGAAGCTTTCTCT. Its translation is CASSSRGEAFS.

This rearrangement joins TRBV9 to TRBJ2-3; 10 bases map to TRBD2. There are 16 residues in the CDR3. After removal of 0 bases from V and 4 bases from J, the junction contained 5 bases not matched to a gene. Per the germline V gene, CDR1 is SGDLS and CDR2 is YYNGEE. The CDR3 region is CASSVESGGGADTQYF. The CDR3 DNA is TGTGCCAGCAGCGTAGAGAGCGGGGGGGGCGCAGATACGCAGTATTTT.

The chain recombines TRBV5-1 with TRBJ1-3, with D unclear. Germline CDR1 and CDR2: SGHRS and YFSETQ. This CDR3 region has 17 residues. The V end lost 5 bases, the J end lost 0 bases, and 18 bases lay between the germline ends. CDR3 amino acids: CASSHGDSSPSGNTIYF. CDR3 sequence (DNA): TGCGCCAGCAGTCACGGTGACTCCAGCCCCTCTGGAAACACCATATATTTT. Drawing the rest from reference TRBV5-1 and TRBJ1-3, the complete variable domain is KAGVTQTPRYLIKTRGQQVTLSCSPISGHRSVSWYQQTPGQGLQFLFEYFSETQRNKGNFPGRFSGRQFSNSRSEMNVSTLELGDSALYLCASSHGDSSPSGNTIYFGEGSWLTVV.

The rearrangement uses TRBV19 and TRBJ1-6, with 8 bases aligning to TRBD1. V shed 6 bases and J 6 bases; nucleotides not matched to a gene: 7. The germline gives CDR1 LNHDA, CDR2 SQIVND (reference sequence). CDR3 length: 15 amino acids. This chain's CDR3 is CASSPIDRGNSPLHF. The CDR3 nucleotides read TGTGCCAGTAGCCCCATTGACAGGGGTAATTCACCCCTCCACTTT.

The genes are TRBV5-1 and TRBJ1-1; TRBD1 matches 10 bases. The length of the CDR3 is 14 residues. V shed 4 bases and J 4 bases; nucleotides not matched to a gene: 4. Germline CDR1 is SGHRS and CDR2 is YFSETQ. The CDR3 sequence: CASSPGTGATEAFF. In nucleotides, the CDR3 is TGCGCCAGCAGCCCTGGGACAGGGGCCACTGAAGCTTTCTTT. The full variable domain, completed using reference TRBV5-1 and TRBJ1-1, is KAGVTQTPRYLIKTRGQQVTLSCSPISGHRSVSWYQQTPGQGLQFLFEYFSETQRNKGNFPGRFSGRQFSNSRSEMNVSTLELGDSALYLCASSPGTGATEAFFGQGTRLTVV.

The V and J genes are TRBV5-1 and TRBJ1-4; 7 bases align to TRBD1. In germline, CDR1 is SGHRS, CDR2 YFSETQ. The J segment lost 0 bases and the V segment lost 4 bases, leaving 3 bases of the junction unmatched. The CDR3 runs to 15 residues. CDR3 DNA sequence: TGCGCCAGCAGCATAGGACAGGCAACTAATGAAAAACTGTTTTTT. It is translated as CASSIGQATNEKLFF.

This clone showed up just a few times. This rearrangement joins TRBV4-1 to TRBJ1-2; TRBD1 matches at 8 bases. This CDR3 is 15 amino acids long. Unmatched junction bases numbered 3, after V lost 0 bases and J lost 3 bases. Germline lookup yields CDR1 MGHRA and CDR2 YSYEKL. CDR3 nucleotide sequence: TGCGCCAGCAGCCAAGATACAGGGGGAGACTATGGCTACACCTTC. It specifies CASSQDTGGDYGYTF.